This TCR beta chain was captured in a study of cytomegalovirus exposure and HLA in healthy donors. Study results and limitations: Later analysis associated a missense DCLRE1C variant with TCR beta V- and J-gene trimming. Among CMV-associated TCR beta chains, most appeared HLA-restricted in a later analysis.

With 60 Vbeta and 13 Jbeta primers, the PCR was carried out. This table comes from immunoSEQ multiplex PCR, and its TCRdb copy is limited to in-frame clones, with some not included. The table has 170,000 or so clones, 80% seen once. This clone has more than one count but fewer than ten. Antigen: not known. The sequencing input was PBMCs. The source is a boy younger than 18 in good health and CMV-seronegative.

The CDR3 spells CASRPGLAKWDTQYF. The CDR3 bases are TGTGCCAGCAGACCCGGACTAGCGAAGTGGGATACGCAGTATTTT. The chain couples TRBV25-1 to TRBJ2-3; 9 bases agree with TRBD2. Germline values: CDR1 MGHDK, CDR2 SYGVNS. Trimming at V came to 6 bases and at J to 6 bases, leaving 10 bases not matched to a gene. The CDR3 has 15 amino acids.